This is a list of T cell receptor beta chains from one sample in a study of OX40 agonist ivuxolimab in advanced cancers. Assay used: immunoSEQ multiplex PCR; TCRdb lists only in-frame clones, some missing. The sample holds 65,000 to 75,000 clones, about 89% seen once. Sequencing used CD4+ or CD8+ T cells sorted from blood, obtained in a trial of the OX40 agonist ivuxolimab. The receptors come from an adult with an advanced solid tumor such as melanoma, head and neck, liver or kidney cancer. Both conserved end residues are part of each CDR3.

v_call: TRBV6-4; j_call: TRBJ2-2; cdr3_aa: CASSRQYTGELFF
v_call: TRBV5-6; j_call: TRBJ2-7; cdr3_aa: CASSLTRGSYEQYF
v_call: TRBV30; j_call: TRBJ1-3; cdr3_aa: CAWDRSNSGNTIYF
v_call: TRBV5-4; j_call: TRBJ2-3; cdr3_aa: CASSSSRIDTQYF
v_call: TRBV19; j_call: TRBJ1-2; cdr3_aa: CASQSSGQGGGYGYTF
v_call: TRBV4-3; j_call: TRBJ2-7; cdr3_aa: CASSQGRENPYEQYF
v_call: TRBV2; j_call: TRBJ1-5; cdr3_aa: CASSRTGINQPQHF
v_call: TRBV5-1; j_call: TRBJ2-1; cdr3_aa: CASSEWASSYNEQFF
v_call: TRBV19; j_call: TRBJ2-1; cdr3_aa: CASRKAGSSYNEQFF
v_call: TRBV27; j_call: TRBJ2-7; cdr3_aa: CASSKGRTYEQYF
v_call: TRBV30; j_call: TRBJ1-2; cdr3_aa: CAWTTGGYGYTF
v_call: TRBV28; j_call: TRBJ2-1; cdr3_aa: CASGTSGSYNEQFF
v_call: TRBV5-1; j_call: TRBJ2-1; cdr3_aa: CASSFSRGYNEQFF
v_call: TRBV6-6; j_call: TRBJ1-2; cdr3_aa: CAVRDRVNGYTF
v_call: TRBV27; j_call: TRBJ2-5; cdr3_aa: CASRRIQGAQETQYF
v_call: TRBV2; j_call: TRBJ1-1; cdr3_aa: CASSEGAKNTEAFF
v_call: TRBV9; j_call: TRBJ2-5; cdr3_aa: CASSAGLAGVETQYF
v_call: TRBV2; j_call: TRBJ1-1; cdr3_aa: CASSNQQGANTEAFF
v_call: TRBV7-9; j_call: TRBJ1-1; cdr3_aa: CASSPGVEAFF
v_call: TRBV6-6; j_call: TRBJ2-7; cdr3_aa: CASSYSMGGQPYEQYF
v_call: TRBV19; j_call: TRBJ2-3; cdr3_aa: CASSMGFSVSTDTQYF
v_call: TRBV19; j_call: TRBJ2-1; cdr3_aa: CASRDLAGYSYNEQFF
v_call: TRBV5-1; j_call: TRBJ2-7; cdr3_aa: CASSLDPAGEQYF
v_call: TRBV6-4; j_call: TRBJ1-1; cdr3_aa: CASSRDRAGTEAFF
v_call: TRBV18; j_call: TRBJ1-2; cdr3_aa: CASSPGQGINYGYTF
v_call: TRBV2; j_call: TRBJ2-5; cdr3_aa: CASSEVEETQYF
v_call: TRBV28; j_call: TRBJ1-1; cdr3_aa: CASSRDGNTEAFF
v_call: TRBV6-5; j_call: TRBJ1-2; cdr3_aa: CASSLPGGRGYTF
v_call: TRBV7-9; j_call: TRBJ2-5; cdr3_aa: CASSLTPRGGGETQYF
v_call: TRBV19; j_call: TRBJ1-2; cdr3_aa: CASSVDGNYGYTF
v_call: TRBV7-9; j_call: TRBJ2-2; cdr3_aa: CASSRQGAYTGELFF
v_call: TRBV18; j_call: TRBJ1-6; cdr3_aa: CASSPQGQGWNSPLHF
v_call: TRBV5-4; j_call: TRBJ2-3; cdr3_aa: CASSPRTGADTQYF
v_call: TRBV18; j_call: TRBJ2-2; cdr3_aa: CASSPGTTNTGELFF
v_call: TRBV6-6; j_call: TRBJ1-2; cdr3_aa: CASSPLQDRGGNGYTF
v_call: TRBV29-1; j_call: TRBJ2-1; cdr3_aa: CSVGRLAGGYNEQFF
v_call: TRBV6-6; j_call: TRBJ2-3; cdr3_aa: CASRSPSRADTQYF